This is a list of T cell receptor beta chains from one sample in a study of naive and memory T cell subsets. TCRdb redid the calling of the UMI-ligation and nested PCR reads with MiXCR, one entry per CDR3 protein. The sample has roughly 21,000 distinct CDR3 sequences; 11% are singletons. The sample consisted of central memory CD8+ T cells from blood. These receptors originate from a human donor in good health. CDR3s include the opening cysteine and the closing phenylalanine or tryptophan. D genes are given only for firm matches. Clone size is given for some rows only: seen once, a few or many times, or a class if the clone is expanded.

size	length	V	D	J	CDR3	DNA
.	18	TRBV7-2	.	TRBJ2-1	CASSLVSPEVMAYNEQFF	TGTGCCAGCAGCTTAGTTTCACCCGAGGTCATGGCCTACAATGAGCAGTTCTTC
.	16	TRBV5-4	TRBD1	TRBJ2-1	CASSNGQVGSYNEQFF	TGTGCCAGCAGCAACGGACAGGTGGGCTCCTACAATGAGCAGTTCTTC
many	11	TRBV7-9	.	TRBJ2-6	CASPRGAVLTF	TGTGCCAGCCCGAGGGGGGCAGTCCTGACTTTC
many	15	TRBV5-1	TRBD2	TRBJ2-2	CASSLGLAYTGELFF	TGCGCCAGCAGCTTAGGACTAGCCTACACCGGGGAGCTGTTTTTT
many	12	TRBV20-1	.	TRBJ1-1	CSARPVNTEAFF	TGCAGTGCTAGGCCAGTGAACACTGAAGCTTTCTTT
medium-sized	14	TRBV9	.	TRBJ2-5	CASSGERDQETQYF	TGTGCCAGCAGCGGCGAGCGGGACCAAGAGACCCAGTACTTC
.	19	TRBV9	TRBD2	TRBJ2-5	CASSPTHIRLADSQETQYF	TGTGCCAGCAGCCCTACACATATTAGACTAGCGGACAGCCAAGAGACCCAGTACTTC
.	14	TRBV7-2	TRBD1	TRBJ2-7	CASGPGQGAQEQYF	TGTGCCAGCGGGCCGGGACAGGGGGCGCAGGAGCAGTACTTC
few	14	TRBV7-6	.	TRBJ1-5	CASSPLIGNQPQHF	TGTGCCAGCAGCCCATTAATAGGCAATCAGCCCCAGCATTTT
many	17	TRBV20-1	.	TRBJ1-4	CSARAGPQDATNEKLFF	TGCAGTGCTAGGGCCGGGCCTCAGGATGCAACTAATGAAAAACTGTTTTTT
few	14	TRBV27	.	TRBJ2-1	CASSLGWNYNEQFF	TGTGCCAGCAGTTTAGGCTGGAACTACAATGAGCAGTTCTTC
.	14	TRBV19	.	TRBJ1-2	CASRMTGSISGYTF	TGTGCCAGTAGGATGACCGGCAGCATCTCTGGCTACACCTTC
.	15	TRBV29-1	.	TRBJ1-1	CSVVLLGARDTEAFF	TGCAGCGTTGTATTGCTTGGGGCGCGCGATACTGAAGCTTTCTTT
many	13	TRBV12-3/TRBV12-4	.	TRBJ2-2	CASYDMTTGELFF	TGTGCCAGCTACGACATGACCACCGGGGAGCTGTTTTTT
many	15	TRBV27	TRBD1	TRBJ1-5	CASSEGTGANQPQHF	TGTGCCAGCAGTGAGGGGACAGGAGCCAATCAGCCCCAGCATTTT
.	17	TRBV18	TRBD1	TRBJ1-1	CASSPLADRGMNTEAFF	TGTGCCAGCTCACCACTTGCAGACAGGGGAATGAACACTGAAGCTTTCTTT
medium-sized	14	TRBV28	TRBD1	TRBJ2-7	CASSFEGALYEQYF	TGTGCCAGCAGTTTTGAGGGGGCACTCTACGAGCAGTACTTC
.	16	TRBV11-2	.	TRBJ2-1	CASSLYPGRALDEQFF	TGTGCCAGCAGCTTATATCCGGGACGAGCACTTGATGAGCAGTTCTTC
many	13	TRBV6-2/TRBV6-3	.	TRBJ1-5	CASKGQVNQPQHF	TGTGCCAGCAAGGGGCAGGTCAATCAGCCCCAGCATTTT
.	12	TRBV25-1	.	TRBJ2-1	CASSVGRSEQFF	TGTGCCAGCAGTGTGGGACGGAGCGAGCAGTTCTTC
many	16	TRBV6-5	.	TRBJ2-7	CASSYSNYTKSYEQYF	TGTGCCAGCAGTTACTCGAACTATACCAAATCCTACGAGCAGTACTTC
few	13	TRBV20-1	.	TRBJ1-1	CSARGLTSTEAFF	TGCAGTGCTAGAGGGCTAACGAGCACTGAAGCTTTCTTT
medium-sized	16	TRBV5-4	TRBD2	TRBJ2-1	CASSNPLAANWNEQFF	TGTGCCAGCAGCAACCCACTAGCGGCGAATTGGAATGAGCAGTTCTTC
few	14	TRBV20-1	.	TRBJ1-5	CSASWGGGNQPQHF	TGCAGTGCTAGCTGGGGAGGGGGCAATCAGCCCCAGCATTTT
.	16	TRBV5-6	.	TRBJ2-3	CASSLGGNGATDTQYF	TGTGCCAGCAGCTTGGGGGGGAATGGGGCCACAGATACGCAGTATTTT
many	15	TRBV5-1	.	TRBJ1-2	CASSQTALTNYGYTF	TGCGCCAGCAGCCAGACAGCTTTAACTAACTATGGCTACACCTTC
many	14	TRBV6-2/TRBV6-3	TRBD2	TRBJ2-3	CASSYRGGTDTQYF	TGTGCCAGCAGTTACCGGGGGGGCACAGATACGCAGTATTTT
few	13	TRBV11-2	TRBD2	TRBJ2-7	CASSSGRAYEQYF	TGTGCCAGTTCTAGCGGGAGGGCCTACGAGCAGTACTTC
medium-sized	13	TRBV25-1	.	TRBJ2-1	CASSATEYNEQFF	TGTGCCAGCAGTGCGACAGAGTACAATGAGCAGTTCTTC
many	15	TRBV18	TRBD2	TRBJ2-7	CASSPEAGGSYEQYF	TGTGCCAGCTCACCCGAAGCGGGAGGATCCTACGAGCAGTACTTC
.	16	TRBV11-2	TRBD1	TRBJ2-2	CASSSPKGARTGELFF	TGTGCCAGCAGCTCCCCGAAGGGGGCTAGAACCGGGGAGCTGTTTTTT
.	14	TRBV7-9	.	TRBJ2-7	CASSLGTGGTEQYF	TGTGCCAGCAGCCTCGGGACTGGGGGGACCGAGCAGTACTTC
few	12	TRBV5-4	.	TRBJ2-1	CASSLWSKEQFF	TGTGCCAGCAGCTTGTGGAGTAAAGAGCAGTTCTTC
many	12	TRBV7-8	.	TRBJ1-4	CASSSQEEKLFF	TGTGCCAGCAGCTCGCAGGAAGAAAAACTGTTTTTT
.	14	TRBV6-1	.	TRBJ1-6	CASSERGGNSPLHF	TGTGCCAGCAGTGAGAGGGGCGGAAATTCACCCCTCCACTTT